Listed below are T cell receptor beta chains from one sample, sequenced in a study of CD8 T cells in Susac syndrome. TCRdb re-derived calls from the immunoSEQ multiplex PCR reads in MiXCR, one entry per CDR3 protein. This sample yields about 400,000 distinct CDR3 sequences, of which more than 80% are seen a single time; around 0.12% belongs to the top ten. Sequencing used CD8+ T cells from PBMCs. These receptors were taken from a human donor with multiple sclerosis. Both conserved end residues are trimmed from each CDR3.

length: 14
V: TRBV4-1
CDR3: ASNGARDTMNTEAF

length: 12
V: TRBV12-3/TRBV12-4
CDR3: ASSLRRGADTQY

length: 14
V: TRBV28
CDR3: ASSLPRGLPNNEQF

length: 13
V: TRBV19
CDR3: ASQLAGATFYEQY

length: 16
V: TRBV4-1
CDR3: ASSQEGGAGGDTGELF

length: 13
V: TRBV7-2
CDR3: ASSLERWGTDTQY

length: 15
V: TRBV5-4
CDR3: ASSSATERLGYNEQF

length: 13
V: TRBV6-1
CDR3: ASSEDRGLNQPQH

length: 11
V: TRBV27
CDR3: ASSPPGLNEQF

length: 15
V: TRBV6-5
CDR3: ASSYASPGTDNSPLH

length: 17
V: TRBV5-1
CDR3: ASSLGLEYRVANTGELF

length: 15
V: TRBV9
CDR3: ASSVGTGRESNQPQH

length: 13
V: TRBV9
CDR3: ASSVAMGGGYEQY

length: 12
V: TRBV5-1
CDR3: ASSFEGANTEAF

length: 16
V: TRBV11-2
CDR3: ASSSPYGGLAATGELF

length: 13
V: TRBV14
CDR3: ASSWTSGGYNEQF

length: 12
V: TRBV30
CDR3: ACHFGHENTEAF

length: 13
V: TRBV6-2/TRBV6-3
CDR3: ASSHDRGLNTEAF

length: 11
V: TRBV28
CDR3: ASTPSRVDEAF

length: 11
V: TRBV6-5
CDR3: ASSYPGAETQY

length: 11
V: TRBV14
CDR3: ASRSGRQETQY

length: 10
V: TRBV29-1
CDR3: SAESGANVLT

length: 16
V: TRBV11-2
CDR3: ASSSWGSRGPEVTEAF

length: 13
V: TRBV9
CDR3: ASSAGLAAQETQY

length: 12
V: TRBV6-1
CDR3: ASVTAGDTGELF

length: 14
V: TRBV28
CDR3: ASSFSGTPDNEKLF

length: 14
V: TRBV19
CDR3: ASSISLNGATGELF

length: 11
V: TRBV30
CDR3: AWRGGAAYEQY

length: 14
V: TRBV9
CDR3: ASSVADLSSYNEQF

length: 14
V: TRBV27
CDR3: ASSFGGINSNQPQH

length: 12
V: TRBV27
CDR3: ASTRPDRGETQY

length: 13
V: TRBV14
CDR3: ASSQEGLALETQY

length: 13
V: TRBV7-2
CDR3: ASSLDRTGPDTQY

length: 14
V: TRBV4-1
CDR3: ASSQAAGGGGTEAF

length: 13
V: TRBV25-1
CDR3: ASSESSWGRLPQH

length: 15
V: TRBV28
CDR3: ASAAGSSGMSYNEQF

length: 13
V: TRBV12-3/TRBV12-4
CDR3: ASSDQGATGEKLF

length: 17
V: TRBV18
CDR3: ASSPVDSWGLGFNEKLF

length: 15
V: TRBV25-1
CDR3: ASSDWQGPSGANVLT

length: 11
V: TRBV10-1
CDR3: ARSDRGNTEAF

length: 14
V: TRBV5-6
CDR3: ASSLIPGSVSYEQY

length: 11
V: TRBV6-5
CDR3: ATLDGGGNTIY